This T cell receptor (beta chain) was identified in a study of beta chain features in type 1 diabetes. V gave up 3 bases and J gave up 6 bases, with 14 bases separating them. CDR3 length equals 15 residues. Germline assignment: CDR1 SNHLY and CDR2 FYNNEI. The sequenced template was cDNA made from the entire isolated RNA. Profiling relied on immunoSEQ multiplex PCR, and the TCRdb table lists in-frame clones only, not all of them. This table has 200,000 to 300,000 clones, roughly two thirds appearing once. Source material: naive CD4+ T cells from blood. The gene calls are TRBV2 and TRBJ2-2; D perhaps matches TRBD1 (6 bases). This TCR was recovered from a man younger than 40 in good health. Here the CDR3 reads CASSEEDRRSGELFF. The CDR3 DNA is TGTGCCAGCAGTGAGGAGGACAGACGCTCCGGGGAGCTGTTTTTT.